This T cell receptor beta chain was recovered during a study of Ad26.COV2.S vaccination and SARS-CoV-2 variants. Generated by immunoSEQ multiplex PCR, the TCRdb table keeps only in-frame clones and is missing some. The sample consists of 450,000 to 550,000 clones, 80% to 90% of them appearing once. Treatment defined: around 19 received Ad26.COV2.S at low or high dose, single or two shots; roughly 5 received placebo; per-sample allocation not given. The samples were gathered on day 63 after the first injection of vaccine or placebo. There are a few counts of this clone. The CDR3 length is 16 residues. Trimming shortened V by 4 bases and J by 0 bases, and 15 bases separated the two germline ends. From germline, CDR1 is SEHNR and CDR2 FQNEAQ (reference sequence).

This sequence was found in a person aged 18-60 years who received the Ad26.COV2.S COVID-19 vaccine or a placebo. The starting material was peripheral blood, obtained in a trial of Ad26.COV2.S vaccine versus placebo. The chain joins TRBV7-9 to TRBJ1-1, with D uncertain. In DNA, the CDR3 is TGTGCCAGCAGCTCCCTTGGCAGCGCTGTGAACACTGAAGCTTTCTTT. Translated, it gives CASSSLGSAVNTEAFF.